Detailed here is one TCR beta chain. This record belongs to a study of blood T cell repertoires in COVID-19. Turning to the study itself: Acute-phase and convalescent COVID-19 samples originated in the United States, Italy and Spain. Sources were T cells, B-cell-depleted T cells, or PBMCs; the material itself was cDNA or gDNA.

Authors' processing steps: By means of reference gene primer amplification, nucleated cell counts were estimated. Only in-frame clones appear in the TCRdb table, and some are missing; sequencing was by immunoSEQ multiplex PCR. Clonal size and the V and J genes are those of that table, whereas D and trimming came from the DNA. Among 200,000 or so clones, 70% to 90% were seen once, and the ten largest hold around 2.3%. Germline CDR1 LNHDA, CDR2 SQIVND (reference sequence). The CDR3 totals 15 residues. Trimming left V 3 bases short and J 5 bases short, with 16 bases between. The sequencing input was peripheral blood. This chain links TRBV19 with TRBJ1-2, with TRBD1 as a possible D gene (6 bases). The TCR was taken from an older man with active or convalescent COVID-19. CDR3 amino acids: CASSISGTGQYGYTF. The CDR3 region has the DNA TGTGCCAGTAGTATTTCGGGCACAGGGCAGTATGGCTACACCTTC.